This T cell receptor (beta chain) was sequenced in a study of Graves' ophthalmopathy and Graves' hyperthyroidism. General study points: Classification of ophthalmopathy versus stable hyperthyroidism by a 13-signature model yielded under 90% sensitivity and 65% to 83% specificity.

As regards this clonotype: Its matching antigen is unknown.

The CDR3 has 14 amino acids. From germline, CDR1 is MDHEN and CDR2 SYDVKM. V lost 7 bases to trimming and J lost 0 bases; unmatched junction nucleotides: 6. RNA transcripts provided the template for amplifying TCR beta CDR3 regions. HTBI-primed RT-PCR formed the first round, and a multiplex PCR formed the second. MiXCR was run by TCRdb on the multiplex PCR reads, yielding one entry per CDR3 protein. This sample has 600,000 to 650,000 distinct CDR3 sequences, with 22% found just once. A follow-up of 18 months without ophthalmopathy meant that hyperthyroidism was stable. The sample was peripheral blood. This chain connects TRBV28 to TRBJ2-7; 7 nucleotides line up with TRBD1. The source is a woman younger than 35 with stable Graves' hyperthyroidism. Some clones in this sample may be carry-over from other donors' samples. For the CDR3, the DNA is TGTGCCAGCACTACGACAGGGAGCTCCTACGAGCAGTACTTC. Its translation: CASTTTGSSYEQYF.